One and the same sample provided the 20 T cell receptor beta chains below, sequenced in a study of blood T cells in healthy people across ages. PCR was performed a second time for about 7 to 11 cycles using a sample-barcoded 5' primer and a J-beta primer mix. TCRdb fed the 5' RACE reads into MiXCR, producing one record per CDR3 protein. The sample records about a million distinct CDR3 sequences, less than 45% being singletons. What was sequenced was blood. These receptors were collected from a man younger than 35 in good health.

The CDR3 DNA reads TGTGCCAGCAACTACGTAAACACCGGGGAGCTGTTTTTT. It encodes CASNYVNTGELFF. This sequence joins TRBV7-2 and TRBJ2-2; D remains ambiguous. The germline V gene has CDR1 SGHTA and CDR2 FQGNSA. The V end was cut by 7 bases, the J end by 2 bases, with 8 bases between. This CDR3 has 13 residues.

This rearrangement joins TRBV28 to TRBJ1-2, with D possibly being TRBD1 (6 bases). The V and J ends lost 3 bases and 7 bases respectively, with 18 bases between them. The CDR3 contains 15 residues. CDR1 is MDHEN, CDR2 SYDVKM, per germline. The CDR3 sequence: CASSLGVGALSGYTF. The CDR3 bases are TGTGCCAGCAGTTTGGGAGTGGGGGCTCTCTCTGGCTACACCTTC.

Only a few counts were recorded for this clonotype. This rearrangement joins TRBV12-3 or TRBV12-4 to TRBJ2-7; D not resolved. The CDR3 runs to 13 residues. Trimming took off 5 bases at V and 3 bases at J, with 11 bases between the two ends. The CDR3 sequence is CASSVKAGYEQYF. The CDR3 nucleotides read TGTGCCAGCAGTGTAAAGGCAGGCTACGAGCAGTACTTC.

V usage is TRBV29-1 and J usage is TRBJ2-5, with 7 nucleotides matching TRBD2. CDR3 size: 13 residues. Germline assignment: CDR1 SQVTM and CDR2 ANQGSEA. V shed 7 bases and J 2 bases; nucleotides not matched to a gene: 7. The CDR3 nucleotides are TGCAGCGCCGGACGAGCGGGACAAGAGACCCAGTACTTC. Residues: CSAGRAGQETQYF.

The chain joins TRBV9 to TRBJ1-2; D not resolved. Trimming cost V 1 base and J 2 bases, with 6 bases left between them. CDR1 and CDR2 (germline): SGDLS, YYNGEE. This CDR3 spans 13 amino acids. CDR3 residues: CASSVQENYGYTF. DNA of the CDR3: TGTGCCAGCAGCGTACAGGAGAACTATGGCTACACCTTC.

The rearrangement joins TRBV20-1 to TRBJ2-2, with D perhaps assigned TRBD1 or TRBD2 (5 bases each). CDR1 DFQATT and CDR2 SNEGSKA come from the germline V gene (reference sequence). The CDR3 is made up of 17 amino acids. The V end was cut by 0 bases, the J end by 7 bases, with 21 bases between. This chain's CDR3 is CSARDQDIGGRGGELFF. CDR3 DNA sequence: TGCAGTGCTAGAGATCAGGACATCGGTGGTCGGGGCGGGGAGCTGTTTTTT.

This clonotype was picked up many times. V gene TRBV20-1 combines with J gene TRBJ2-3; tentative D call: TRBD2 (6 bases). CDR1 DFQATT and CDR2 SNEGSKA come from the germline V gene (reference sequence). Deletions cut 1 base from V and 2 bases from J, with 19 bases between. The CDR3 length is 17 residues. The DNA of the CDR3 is TGCAGTGCTAGAGCAGCGGAGGGACTTCCCTTCACAGATACGCAGTATTTT. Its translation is CSARAAEGLPFTDTQYF.

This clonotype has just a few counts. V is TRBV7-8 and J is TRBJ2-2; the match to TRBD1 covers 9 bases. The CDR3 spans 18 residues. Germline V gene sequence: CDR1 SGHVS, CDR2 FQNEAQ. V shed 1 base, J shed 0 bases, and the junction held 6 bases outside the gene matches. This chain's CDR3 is CASSLDGQGITNTGELFF. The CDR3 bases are TGTGCCAGCAGCTTAGACGGACAGGGGATTACGAACACCGGGGAGCTGTTTTTT.

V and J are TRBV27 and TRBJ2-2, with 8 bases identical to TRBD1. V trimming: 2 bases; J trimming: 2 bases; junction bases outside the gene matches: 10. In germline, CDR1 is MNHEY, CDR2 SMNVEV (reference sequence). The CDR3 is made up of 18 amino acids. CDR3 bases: TGTGCCAGCAGTTTAAGCGGTGGGGACAGGCTCAACACCGGGGAGCTGTTTTTT. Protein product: CASSLSGGDRLNTGELFF.

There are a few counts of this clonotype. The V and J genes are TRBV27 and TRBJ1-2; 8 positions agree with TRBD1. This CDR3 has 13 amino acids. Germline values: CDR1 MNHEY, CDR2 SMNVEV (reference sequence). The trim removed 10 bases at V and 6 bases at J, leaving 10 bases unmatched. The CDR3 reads CATLDRGYNGYTF. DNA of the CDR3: TGTGCCACCCTTGACAGGGGCTACAATGGCTACACCTTC.

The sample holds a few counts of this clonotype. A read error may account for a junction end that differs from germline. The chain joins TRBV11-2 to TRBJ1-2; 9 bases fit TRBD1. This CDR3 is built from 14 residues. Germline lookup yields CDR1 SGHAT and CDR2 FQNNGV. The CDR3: CASSLDRGTYGYTF. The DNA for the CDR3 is TGCGCCAGCAGCTTGGACAGGGGAACCTATGGCTACACCTTC.

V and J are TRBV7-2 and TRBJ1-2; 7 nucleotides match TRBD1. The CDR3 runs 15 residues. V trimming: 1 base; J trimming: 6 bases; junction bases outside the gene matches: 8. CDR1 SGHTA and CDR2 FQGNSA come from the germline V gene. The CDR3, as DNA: TGTGCCAGCAGCTTAGTCAGACAGGGATACGATGGCTACACCTTC. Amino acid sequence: CASSLVRQGYDGYTF.

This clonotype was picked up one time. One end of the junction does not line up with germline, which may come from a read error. In nucleotides, the CDR3 is TGCAGTGCTAGAGATGTAAAGGACGTAGGGGACAATGGGCAGTTCTTC. This translates into CSARDVKDVGDNGQFF. The J gene is TRBJ2-1, the V gene TRBV20-1; D might be TRBD1 (6 bases). The germline V gene encodes CDR1 DFQATT and CDR2 SNEGSKA (reference sequence). The CDR3 loop spans 16 amino acids.

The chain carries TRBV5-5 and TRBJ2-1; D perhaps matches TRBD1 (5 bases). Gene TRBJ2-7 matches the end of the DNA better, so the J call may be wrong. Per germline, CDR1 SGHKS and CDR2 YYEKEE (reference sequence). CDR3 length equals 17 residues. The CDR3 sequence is CASSLGQPNAFYNEQYF. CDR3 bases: TGTGCCAGCAGCTTGGGACAGCCAAACGCCTTCTACAATGAGCAGTACTTC.

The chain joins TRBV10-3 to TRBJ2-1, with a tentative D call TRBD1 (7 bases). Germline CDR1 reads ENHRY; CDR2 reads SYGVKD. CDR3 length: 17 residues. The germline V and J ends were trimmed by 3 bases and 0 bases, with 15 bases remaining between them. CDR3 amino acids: CAISDAGGSSSYNEQFF. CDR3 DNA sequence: TGTGCCATCAGTGATGCAGGGGGGTCAAGCTCCTACAATGAGCAGTTCTTC.

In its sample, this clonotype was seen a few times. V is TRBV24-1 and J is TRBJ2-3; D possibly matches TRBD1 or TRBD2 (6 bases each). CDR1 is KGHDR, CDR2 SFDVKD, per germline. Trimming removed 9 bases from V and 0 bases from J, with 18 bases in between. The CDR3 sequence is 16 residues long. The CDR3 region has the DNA TGTGCCACCTCAGACCCGGGCGGGACAAGCACAGATACGCAGTATTTT. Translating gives CATSDPGGTSTDTQYF.

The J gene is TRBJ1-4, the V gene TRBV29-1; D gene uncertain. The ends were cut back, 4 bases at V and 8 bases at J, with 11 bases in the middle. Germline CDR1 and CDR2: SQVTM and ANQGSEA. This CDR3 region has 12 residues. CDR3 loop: CSVGPSREKLFF. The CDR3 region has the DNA TGCAGCGTTGGTCCCAGTAGGGAAAAACTGTTTTTT. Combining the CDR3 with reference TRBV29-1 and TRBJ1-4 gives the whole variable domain SAVISQKPSRDICQRGTSLTIQCQVDSQVTMMFWYRQQPGQSLTLIATANQGSEATYESGFVIDKFPISRPNLTFSTLTVSNMSPEDSSIYLCSVGPSREKLFFGSGTQLSVL.

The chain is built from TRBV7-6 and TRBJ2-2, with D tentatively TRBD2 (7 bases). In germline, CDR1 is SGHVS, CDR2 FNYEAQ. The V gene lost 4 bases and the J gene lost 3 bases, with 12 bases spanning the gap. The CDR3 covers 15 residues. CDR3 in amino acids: CASSYGGGDTGELFF. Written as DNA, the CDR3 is TGTGCCAGCAGCTATGGGGGGGGCGACACCGGGGAGCTGTTTTTT.

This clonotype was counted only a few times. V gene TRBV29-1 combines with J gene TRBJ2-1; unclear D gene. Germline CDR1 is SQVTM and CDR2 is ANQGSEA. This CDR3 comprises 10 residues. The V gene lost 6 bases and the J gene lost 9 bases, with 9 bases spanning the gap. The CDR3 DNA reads TGCAGCGTCATAGCTTGTGAGCAGTTCTTC. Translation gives CSVIACEQFF.

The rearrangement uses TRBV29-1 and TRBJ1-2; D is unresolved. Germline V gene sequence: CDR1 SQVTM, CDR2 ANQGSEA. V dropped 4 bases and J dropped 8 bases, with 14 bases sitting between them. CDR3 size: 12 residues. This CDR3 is CSVGPREGGYTF. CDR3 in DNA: TGCAGCGTTGGCCCACGAGAAGGCGGCTACACCTTC.